The present entry profiles one T cell receptor (beta chain) with its context. As yet, its antigen is unknown. This specimen belongs to a study of CD8 T cells in ankylosing spondylitis. Scientists made TCR beta libraries using quantitative 5'-RACE with molecular barcodes. TCRdb reprocessed the 5' RACE reads with MiXCR, giving one entry per CDR3 protein. In the table there are around 300,000 distinct CDR3 sequences, roughly 14% of which are singletons. Deletions cut 0 bases from V and 5 bases from J, with 16 bases between. This CDR3 is 15 amino acids long. Germline assignment: CDR1 SQVTM and CDR2 ANQGSEA. Study-level points and caveats: Reported data indicate significant enrichment of disease-linked clones within matched ankylosing spondylitis synovial fluid. What appeared characteristic of ankylosing spondylitis blood was a TCR beta motif of several highly homologous variants.

Sequencing used blood, either unsorted or a sorted T cell fraction (not recorded which). The sequence was obtained from a male donor with ankylosing spondylitis or in good health (not recorded which). J is TRBJ2-5 and V is TRBV29-1, with unresolved D. The CDR3 protein is CSVEDWARAPETQYF. The CDR3 DNA reads TGCAGCGTTGAAGACTGGGCCCGCGCTCCCGAGACCCAGTACTTC. Looking up the rest from reference TRBV29-1 and TRBJ2-5 gives the full variable domain: SAVISQKPSRDICQRGTSLTIQCQVDSQVTMMFWYRQQPGQSLTLIATANQGSEATYESGFVIDKFPISRPNLTFSTLTVSNMSPEDSSIYLCSVEDWARAPETQYFGPGTRLLVL.